This entry is about one T cell receptor (beta chain). Antigen unknown. V dropped 5 bases and J dropped 5; count of bases not matched to a gene: 2. CDR3 length equals 12 residues. CDR1 SQVTM and CDR2 ANQGSEA come from the germline V gene. This sample stems from a study of cytomegalovirus exposure and HLA in healthy donors. Points from the study as a whole: TCR beta chains numbering 164 were designated cytomegalovirus-associated. Common viral pathogens (according to a later analysis) appeared linked to several of the most significant clusters. The authors reported that TCR beta sequences could predict HLA-A and HLA-B alleles. These predictions were accurate for most subjects in the first cohort. One cluster of highly shared sequence variants probably arose as a sequencing artifact.

PCR used 60 Vbeta primers and 13 Jbeta primers. Only in-frame clones appear in the TCRdb table, and some are missing; sequencing was by immunoSEQ multiplex PCR. This table holds around 100,000 clones, approximately 80% found once. Sequenced sample: PBMCs. The sequence was collected from a woman in her thirties or forties in good health and CMV-seropositive. This chain connects TRBV29-1 to TRBJ2-3; 9 nucleotides line up with TRBD2. CDR3 sequence reads: CSVLAGLDTQYF. Written as DNA, the CDR3 is TGCAGCGTTCTAGCGGGATTAGATACGCAGTATTTT.